This T cell receptor beta chain appears in the sequencing data of a study of T-cell memory formation after mild COVID-19. On the study more broadly: Largely donor-specific TCR clusters were found.

TCRdb re-analysed the 5' RACE reads in MiXCR, keeping a single row per CDR3 protein. The table records around 300,000 distinct CDR3 sequences, approximately 15% of them present only once. Overall study findings and caveats: Of the contracting clones, CD4+ ones lay mainly in CM and EM, and CD8+ ones in EMRA. Within pre-infection memory, some responding clones were found, suggesting cross-reactive memory joined.

In its sample, this clonotype was seen a few times. Its target is not known. This TCR was sampled from a man between 18 and 35 years old who had mild COVID-19 (a few samples of this study predate the infection). Cell type and time point are not known. Source material: PBMCs or a T cell subset sorted from them (not recorded which).

CDR3 sequence: CASSFAGLNEQFF. The CDR3 DNA reads as TGTGCCAGCAGCTTCGCAGGGCTGAATGAGCAGTTCTTC. This chain links TRBV7-2 with TRBJ2-1; D possibly corresponds to TRBD1 (5 bases). The germline V gene has CDR1 SGHTA and CDR2 FQGNSA. Trimming removed 3 bases at V and 7 bases at J, with 10 bases between. The CDR3 contains 13 residues. The full variable domain, in which reference TRBV7-2 and TRBJ2-1 provide the parts outside the CDR3, is GAGVSQSPSNKVTEKGKDVELRCDPISGHTALYWYRQSLGQGLEFLIYFQGNSAPDKSGLPSDRFSAERTGGSVSTLTIQRTQQEDSAVYLCASSFAGLNEQFFGPGTRLTVL.